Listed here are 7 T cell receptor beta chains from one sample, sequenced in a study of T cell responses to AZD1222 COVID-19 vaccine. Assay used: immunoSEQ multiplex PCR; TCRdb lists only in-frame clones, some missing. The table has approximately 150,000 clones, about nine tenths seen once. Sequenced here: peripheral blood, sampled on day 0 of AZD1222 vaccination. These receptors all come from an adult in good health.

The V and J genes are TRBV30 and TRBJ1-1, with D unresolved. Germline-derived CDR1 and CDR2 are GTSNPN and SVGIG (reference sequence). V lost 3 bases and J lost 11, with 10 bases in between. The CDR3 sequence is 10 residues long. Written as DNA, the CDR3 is TGTGCCTGGAGGGACTTTATTGCTTTCTTT. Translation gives CAWRDFIAFF.

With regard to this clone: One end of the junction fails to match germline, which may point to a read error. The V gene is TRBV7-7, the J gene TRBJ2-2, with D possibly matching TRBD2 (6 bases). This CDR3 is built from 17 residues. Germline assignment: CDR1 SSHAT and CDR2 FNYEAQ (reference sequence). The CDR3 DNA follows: TGTGCTAGCAGCTTACGGTGGAGGGCAGAAAACACCGGGGAGCTGTTTTTT. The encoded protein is CASSLRWRAENTGELFF.

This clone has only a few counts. CDR3 nucleotides: TGTGCCAGCAGCGTGAACAGGGGTCCCACCGGGGAGCTGTTTTTT. Translation: CASSVNRGPTGELFF. The chain couples TRBV7-3 to TRBJ2-2, with 7 bases identical to TRBD1. CDR3 size: 15 residues. V trimming: 5 bases; J trimming: 4 bases; junction bases outside the gene matches: 7. Per germline, CDR1 SGHTA and CDR2 FQGTGA.

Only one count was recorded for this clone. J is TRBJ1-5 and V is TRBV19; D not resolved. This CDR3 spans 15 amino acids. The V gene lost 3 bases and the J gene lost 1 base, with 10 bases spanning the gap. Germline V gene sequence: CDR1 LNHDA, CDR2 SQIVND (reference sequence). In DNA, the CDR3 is TGTGCCAGTAGTATCGCCACAGCCAGCAATCAGCCCCAGCATTTT. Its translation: CASSIATASNQPQHF.

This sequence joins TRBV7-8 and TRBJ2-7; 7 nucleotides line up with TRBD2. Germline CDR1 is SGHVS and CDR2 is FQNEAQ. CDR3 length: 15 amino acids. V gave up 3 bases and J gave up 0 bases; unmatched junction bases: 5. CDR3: CASSFGAGFSYEQYF. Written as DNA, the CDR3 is TGTGCCAGCAGCTTTGGAGCGGGGTTCTCCTACGAGCAGTACTTC.

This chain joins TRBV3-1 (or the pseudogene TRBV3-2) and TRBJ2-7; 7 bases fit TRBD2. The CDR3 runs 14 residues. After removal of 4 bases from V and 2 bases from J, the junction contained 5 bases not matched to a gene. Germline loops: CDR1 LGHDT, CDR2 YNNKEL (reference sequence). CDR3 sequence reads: CASSPSGITYEQYF. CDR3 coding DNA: TGTGCCAGCAGCCCGAGCGGGATAACCTACGAGCAGTACTTC.

This CDR3 is CASSRRLVGTDTQYF. Here the CDR3 DNA reads TGTGCCAGCAGCCGTCGGCTAGTTGGCACAGATACGCAGTATTTT. The genes are TRBV2 and TRBJ2-3, with no clear D. The CDR3 runs to 15 residues. Germline V gives CDR1 SNHLY, CDR2 FYNNEI. Trimming stripped 6 bases from V and 1 base from J, with 14 bases between.